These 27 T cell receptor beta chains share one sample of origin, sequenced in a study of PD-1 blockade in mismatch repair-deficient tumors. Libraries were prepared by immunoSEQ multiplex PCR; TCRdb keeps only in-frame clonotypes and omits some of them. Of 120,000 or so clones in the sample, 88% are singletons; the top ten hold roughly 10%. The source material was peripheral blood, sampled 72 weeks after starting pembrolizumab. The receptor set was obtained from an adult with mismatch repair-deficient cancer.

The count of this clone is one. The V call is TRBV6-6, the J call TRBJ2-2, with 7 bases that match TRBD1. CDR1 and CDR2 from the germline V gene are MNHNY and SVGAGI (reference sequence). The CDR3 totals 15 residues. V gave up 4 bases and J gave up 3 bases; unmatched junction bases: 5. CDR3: CASSSRTGDTGELFF. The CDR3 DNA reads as TGTGCCAGCAGTTCCCGTACAGGGGACACCGGGGAGCTGTTTTTT.

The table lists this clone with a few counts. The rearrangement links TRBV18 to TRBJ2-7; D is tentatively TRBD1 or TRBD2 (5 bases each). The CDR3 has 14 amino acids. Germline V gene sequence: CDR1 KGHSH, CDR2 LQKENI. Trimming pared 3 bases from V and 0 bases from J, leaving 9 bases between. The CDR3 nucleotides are TGTGCCAGCTCACCGTCAGGGAGCTCCTACGAGCAGTACTTC. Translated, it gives CASSPSGSSYEQYF.

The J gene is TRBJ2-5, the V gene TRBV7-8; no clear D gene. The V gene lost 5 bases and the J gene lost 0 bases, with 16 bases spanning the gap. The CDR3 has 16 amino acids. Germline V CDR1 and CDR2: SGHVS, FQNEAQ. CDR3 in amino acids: CASSRGTTLYQETQYF. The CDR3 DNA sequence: TGTGCCAGCAGCCGAGGTACGACACTGTACCAAGAGACCCAGTACTTC. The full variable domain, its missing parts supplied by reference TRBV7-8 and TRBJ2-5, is GAGVSQSPRYKVAKRGQDVALRCDPISGHVSLFWYQQALGQGPEFLTYFQNEAQLDKSGLPSDRFFAERPEGSVSTLKIQRTQQEDSAVYLCASSRGTTLYQETQYFGPGTRLLVL.

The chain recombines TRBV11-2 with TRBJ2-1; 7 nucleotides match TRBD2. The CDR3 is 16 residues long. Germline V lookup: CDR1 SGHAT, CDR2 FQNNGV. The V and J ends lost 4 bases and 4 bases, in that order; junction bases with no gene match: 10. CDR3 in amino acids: CASSWGGGLPYNEQFF. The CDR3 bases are TGTGCCAGCAGCTGGGGGGGAGGACTACCATACAATGAGCAGTTCTTC.

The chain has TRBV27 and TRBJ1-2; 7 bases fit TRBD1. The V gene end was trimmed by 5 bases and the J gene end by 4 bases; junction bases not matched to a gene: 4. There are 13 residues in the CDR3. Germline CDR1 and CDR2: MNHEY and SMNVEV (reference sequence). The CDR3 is CASSQDRIYGYTF. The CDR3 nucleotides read TGTGCCAGCAGTCAGGACAGGATCTATGGCTACACCTTC.

CDR3 sequence: CASSHAGTVNEQFF. CDR3 in DNA: TGTGCCAGCAGCCACGCCGGGACCGTCAATGAGCAGTTCTTC. The V gene is TRBV11-1, the J gene TRBJ2-1; D tentatively reads TRBD1 or TRBD2 (5 bases each). The CDR3 is 14 amino acids. V lost 5 bases to trimming and J lost 6 bases, with 14 bases between them. Germline CDR1 and CDR2: SGHAT and FQDESV (reference sequence).

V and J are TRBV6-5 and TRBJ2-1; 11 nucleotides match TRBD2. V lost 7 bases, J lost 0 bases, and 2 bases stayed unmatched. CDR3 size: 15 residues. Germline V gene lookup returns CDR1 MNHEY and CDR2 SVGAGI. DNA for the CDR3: TGTGCCAGCAAGACTAGCGGGGCCTCCTACAATGAGCAGTTCTTC. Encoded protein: CASKTSGASYNEQFF.

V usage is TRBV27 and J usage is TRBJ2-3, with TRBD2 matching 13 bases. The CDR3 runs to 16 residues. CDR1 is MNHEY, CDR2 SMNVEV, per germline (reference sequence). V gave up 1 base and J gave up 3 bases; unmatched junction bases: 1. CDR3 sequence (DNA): TGTGCCAGCAGTTTATTGACTAGCGGGAGGACAGATACGCAGTATTTT. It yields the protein CASSLLTSGRTDTQYF.

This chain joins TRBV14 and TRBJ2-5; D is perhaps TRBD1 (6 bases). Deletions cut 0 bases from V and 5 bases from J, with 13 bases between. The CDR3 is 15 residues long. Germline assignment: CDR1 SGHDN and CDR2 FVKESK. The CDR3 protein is CASSQDRTAGETQYF. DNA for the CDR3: TGTGCCAGCAGCCAAGACCGGACAGCCGGGGAGACCCAGTACTTC.

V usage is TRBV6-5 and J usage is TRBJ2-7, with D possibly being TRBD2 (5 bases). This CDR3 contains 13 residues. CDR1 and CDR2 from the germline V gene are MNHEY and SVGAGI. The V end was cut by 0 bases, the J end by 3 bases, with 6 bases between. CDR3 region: CASSYSEGYEQYF. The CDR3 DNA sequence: TGTGCCAGCAGTTACTCAGAGGGCTACGAGCAGTACTTC.

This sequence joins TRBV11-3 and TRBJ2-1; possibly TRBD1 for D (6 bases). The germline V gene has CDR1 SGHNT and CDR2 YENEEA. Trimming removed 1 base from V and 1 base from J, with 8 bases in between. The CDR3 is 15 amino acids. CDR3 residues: CASSLGGLSYNEQFF. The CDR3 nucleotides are TGTGCCAGCAGCTTAGGGGGGCTGTCCTACAATGAGCAGTTCTTC.

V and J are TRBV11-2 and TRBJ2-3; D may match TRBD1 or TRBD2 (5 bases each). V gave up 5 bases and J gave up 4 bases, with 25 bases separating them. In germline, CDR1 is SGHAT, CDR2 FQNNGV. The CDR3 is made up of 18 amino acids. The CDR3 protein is CASSTPGTGFFGADTQYF. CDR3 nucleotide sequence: TGTGCCAGCAGCACCCCAGGGACGGGATTTTTTGGCGCAGATACGCAGTATTTT.

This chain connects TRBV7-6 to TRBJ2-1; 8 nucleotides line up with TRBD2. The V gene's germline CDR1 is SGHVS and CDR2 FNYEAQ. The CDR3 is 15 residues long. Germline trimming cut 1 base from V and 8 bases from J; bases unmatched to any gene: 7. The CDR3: CASSLDGRGRDEQFF. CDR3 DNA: TGTGCCAGCAGCTTAGACGGGAGGGGCCGGGATGAGCAGTTCTTC.

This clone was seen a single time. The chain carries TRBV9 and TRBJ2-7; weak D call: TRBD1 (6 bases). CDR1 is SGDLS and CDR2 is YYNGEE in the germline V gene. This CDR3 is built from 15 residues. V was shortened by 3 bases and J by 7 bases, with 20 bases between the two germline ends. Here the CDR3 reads CASSGGLAQGREQYF. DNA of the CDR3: TGTGCCAGCAGCGGAGGACTGGCTCAGGGGCGGGAGCAGTACTTC.

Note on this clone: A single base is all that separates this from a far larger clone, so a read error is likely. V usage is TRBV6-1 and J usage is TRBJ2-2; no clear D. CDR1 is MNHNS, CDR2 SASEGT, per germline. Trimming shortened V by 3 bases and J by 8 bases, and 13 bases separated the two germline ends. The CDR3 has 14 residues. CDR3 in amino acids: CASSESAEPGELFF. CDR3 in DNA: TGTGCCAGCAGTGAGTCTGCGGAGCCTGGGGAGCTGTTTTTT.

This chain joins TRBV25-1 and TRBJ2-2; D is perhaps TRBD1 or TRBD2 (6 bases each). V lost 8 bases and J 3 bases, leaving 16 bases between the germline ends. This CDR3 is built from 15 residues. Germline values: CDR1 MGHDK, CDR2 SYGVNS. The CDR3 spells CASRGPGEYTGELFF. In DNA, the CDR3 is TGTGCCAGCCGGGGGCCAGGGGAGTACACCGGGGAGCTGTTTTTT.

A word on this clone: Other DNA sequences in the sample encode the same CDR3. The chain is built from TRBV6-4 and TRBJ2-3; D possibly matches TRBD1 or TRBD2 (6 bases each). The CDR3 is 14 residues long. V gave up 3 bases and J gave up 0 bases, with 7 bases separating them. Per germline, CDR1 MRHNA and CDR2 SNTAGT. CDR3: CASSEGGSTDTQYF. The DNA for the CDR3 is TGTGCCAGCAGTGAAGGGGGGAGCACAGATACGCAGTATTTT.

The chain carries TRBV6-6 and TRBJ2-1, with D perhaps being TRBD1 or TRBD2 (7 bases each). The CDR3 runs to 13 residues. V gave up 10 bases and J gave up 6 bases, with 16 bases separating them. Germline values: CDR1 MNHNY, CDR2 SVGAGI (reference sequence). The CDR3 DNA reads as TGTGCCATCTCAGGGGGGGGGCGCAATGAGCAGTTCTTC. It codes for CAISGGGRNEQFF.

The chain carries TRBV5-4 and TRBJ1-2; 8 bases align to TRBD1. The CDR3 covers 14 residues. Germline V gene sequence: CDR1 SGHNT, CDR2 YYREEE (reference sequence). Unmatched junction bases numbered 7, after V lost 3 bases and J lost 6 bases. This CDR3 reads CASSSGQGHNGYTF. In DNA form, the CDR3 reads TGTGCCAGCAGCTCCGGACAGGGACACAATGGCTACACCTTC. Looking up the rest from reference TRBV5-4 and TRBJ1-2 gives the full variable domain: ETGVTQSPTHLIKTRGQQVTLRCSSQSGHNTVSWYQQALGQGPQFIFQYYREEENGRGNFPPRFSGLQFPNYSSELNVNALELDDSALYLCASSSGQGHNGYTFGSGTRLTVV.

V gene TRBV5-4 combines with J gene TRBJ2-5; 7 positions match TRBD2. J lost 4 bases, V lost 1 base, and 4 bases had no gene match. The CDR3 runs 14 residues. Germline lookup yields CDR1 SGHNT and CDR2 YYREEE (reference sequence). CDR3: CASSLMGEGETQYF. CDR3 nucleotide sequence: TGTGCCAGCAGCTTGATGGGGGAGGGAGAGACCCAGTACTTC.

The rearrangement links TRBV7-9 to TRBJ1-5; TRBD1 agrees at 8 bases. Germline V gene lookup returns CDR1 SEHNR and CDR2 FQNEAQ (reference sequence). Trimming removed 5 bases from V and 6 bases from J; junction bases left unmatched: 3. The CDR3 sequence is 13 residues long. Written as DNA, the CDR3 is TGTGCCAGCAGCCCTGACAGGGGTCAGCCCCAGCATTTT. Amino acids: CASSPDRGQPQHF.

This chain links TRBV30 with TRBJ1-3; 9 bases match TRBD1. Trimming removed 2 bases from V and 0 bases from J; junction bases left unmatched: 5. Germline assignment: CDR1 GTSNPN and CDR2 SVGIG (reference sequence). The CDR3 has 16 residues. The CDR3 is CAWSPGQGRSGNTIYF. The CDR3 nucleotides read TGTGCCTGGAGTCCAGGACAGGGGCGCTCTGGAAACACCATATATTTT.

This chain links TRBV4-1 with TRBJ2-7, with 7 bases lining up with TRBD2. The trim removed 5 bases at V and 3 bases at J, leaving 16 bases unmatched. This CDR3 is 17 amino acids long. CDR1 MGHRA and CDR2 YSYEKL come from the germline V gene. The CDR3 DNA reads TGCGCCAGCAGCAATCGGGACGGGGGGATTGAGCGCTACGAGCAGTACTTC. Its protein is CASSNRDGGIERYEQYF.

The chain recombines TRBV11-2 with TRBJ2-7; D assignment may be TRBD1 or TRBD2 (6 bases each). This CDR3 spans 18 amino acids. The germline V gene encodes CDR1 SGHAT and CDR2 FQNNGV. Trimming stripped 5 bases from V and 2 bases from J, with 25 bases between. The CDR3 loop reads CASSATSGGGTPAYEQYF. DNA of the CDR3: TGTGCCAGCAGCGCGACCTCTGGGGGCGGGACGCCAGCCTACGAGCAGTACTTC.

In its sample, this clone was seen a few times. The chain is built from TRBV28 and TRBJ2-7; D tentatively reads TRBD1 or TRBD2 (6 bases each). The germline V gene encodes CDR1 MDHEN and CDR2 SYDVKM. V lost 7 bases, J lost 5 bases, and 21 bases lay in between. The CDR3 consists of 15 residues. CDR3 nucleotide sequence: TGTGCCAGCACGCGCTGGTCGAACGGGGGCCACGAGCAGTACTTC. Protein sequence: CASTRWSNGGHEQYF.

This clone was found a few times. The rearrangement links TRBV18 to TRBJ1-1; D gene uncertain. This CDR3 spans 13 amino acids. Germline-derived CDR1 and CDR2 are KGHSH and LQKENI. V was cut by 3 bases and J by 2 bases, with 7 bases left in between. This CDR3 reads CASSPLGNTEAFF. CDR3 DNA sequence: TGTGCCAGCTCACCTCTAGGAAACACTGAAGCTTTCTTT.

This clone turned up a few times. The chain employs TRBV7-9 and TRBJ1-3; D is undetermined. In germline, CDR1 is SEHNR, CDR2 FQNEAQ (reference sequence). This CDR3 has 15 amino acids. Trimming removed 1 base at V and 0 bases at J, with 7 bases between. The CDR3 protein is CASSLDTASGNTIYF. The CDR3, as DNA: TGTGCCAGCAGCTTAGACACAGCCTCTGGAAACACCATATATTTT. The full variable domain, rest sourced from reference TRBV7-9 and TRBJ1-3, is DTGVSQNPRHKITKRGQNVTFRCDPISEHNRLYWYRQTLGQGPEFLTYFQNEAQLEKSRLLSDRFSAERPKGSFSTLEIQRTEQGDSAMYLCASSLDTASGNTIYFGEGSWLTVV.